One sample yielded the 15 T cell receptor beta chains listed below, sequenced in a study of blood T cell repertoires in COVID-19 (TCRdb year 2020). Library prep was done by the immunoSEQ multiplex PCR assay. This is the immuneACCESS table as TCRdb keeps it, with only in-frame sequences that have V and J called. A part of the clones is gone; compared with another copy, unresolved V genes explain less than half, and the rest is unexplained. This sample comprises around 300,000 clones, 80% to 90% of them detected only once. The ten largest clonotypes hold about 10% of the sample. Input material: peripheral blood. The source is a woman between 65 and 79 years old with acute or convalescent COVID-19.

This sequence joins TRBV7-8 and TRBJ1-1; TRBD1 might be the D (6 bases). The germline gives CDR1 SGHVS, CDR2 FQNEAQ. This CDR3 contains 14 residues. The V gene lost 6 bases and the J gene lost 4 bases, with 15 bases spanning the gap. The CDR3: CASRGGTGGTEAFF. The CDR3 DNA follows: TGTGCCAGCAGAGGGGGTACAGGCGGCACTGAAGCTTTCTTT.

V gene TRBV2 combines with J gene TRBJ1-2, with 7 bases that match TRBD1. The CDR3 contains 13 residues. Germline assignment: CDR1 SNHLY and CDR2 FYNNEI. J lost 4 bases, V lost 5 bases, and 4 bases had no gene match. CDR3 amino acids: CASSLGTVYGYTF. DNA of the CDR3: TGTGCCAGCAGTCTCGGGACAGTCTATGGCTACACCTTC. Based on the CDR3 plus reference TRBV2 and TRBJ1-2, the full variable domain is EPEVTQTPSHQVTQMGQEVILRCVPISNHLYFYWYRQILGQKVEFLVSFYNNEISEKSEIFDDQFSVERPDGSNFTLKIRSTKLEDSAMYFCASSLGTVYGYTFGSGTRLTVV.

J is TRBJ1-2 and V is TRBV19; weak D call: TRBD1 (6 bases). The CDR3 sequence is 14 residues long. Trimming removed 4 bases from V and 4 bases from J, with 13 bases in between. From germline, CDR1 is LNHDA and CDR2 SQIVND (reference sequence). The CDR3 loop reads CASSNPGVGYGYTF. The DNA for the CDR3 is TGTGCCAGTAGTAATCCAGGGGTCGGCTATGGCTACACCTTC.

The gene calls are TRBV19 and TRBJ2-1; 7 positions match TRBD1. V dropped 1 base and J dropped 2; count of bases not matched to a gene: 5. This CDR3 has 16 residues. Germline V CDR1 and CDR2: LNHDA, SQIVND (reference sequence). The CDR3 sequence: CASSIADRVPYNEQFF. The CDR3 DNA reads TGTGCCAGTAGTATAGCAGACAGGGTGCCCTACAATGAGCAGTTCTTC.

The CDR3 loop reads CASSLAGTGGSETQYF. Here the CDR3 DNA reads TGCGCCAGCAGCCTGGCTGGGACAGGGGGATCGGAGACCCAGTACTTC. The genes are TRBV5-1 and TRBJ2-5; 11 nucleotides align to TRBD1. Germline-derived CDR1 and CDR2 are SGHRS and YFSETQ. The junction had 10 bases not matched to a gene; V was cut back by 4 bases and J by 5 bases. This CDR3 is 16 amino acids long.

V is TRBV10-3 and J is TRBJ1-2; a possible D gene is TRBD1 (6 bases). The CDR3 covers 13 residues. From germline, CDR1 is ENHRY and CDR2 SYGVKD. With 5 bases removed from V and 4 bases from J, the gap between germline ends came to 11 bases. The CDR3 DNA reads TGTGCCATCAGTAGTGACAGGATCTATGGCTACACCTTC. Amino acids: CAISSDRIYGYTF.

With regard to this clone: The same CDR3 is also encoded by other DNA sequences in this sample. V usage is TRBV3-1 (or the pseudogene TRBV3-2) and J usage is TRBJ2-7; perhaps TRBD2 as D (5 bases). The CDR3 loop spans 11 amino acids. V was clipped by 4 bases and J by 7 bases, with 8 bases between them. CDR1 is LGHDT and CDR2 is YNNKEL in the germline V gene (reference sequence). CDR3 in DNA: TGTGCCAGCAGCCTTAGAGGGGAGCAGTACTTC. Translation gives CASSLRGEQYF.

V and J are TRBV6-5 and TRBJ1-5; TRBD1 matches 7 bases. CDR1 and CDR2 (germline): MNHEY, SVGAGI. This CDR3 spans 14 amino acids. The V and J ends lost 5 bases and 3 bases, in that order; junction bases with no gene match: 4. CDR3 sequence reads: CASSPGTVNQPQHF. The CDR3 coding sequence is TGTGCCAGCAGTCCCGGGACAGTCAATCAGCCCCAGCATTTT.

In its sample, this clone was seen many times. The rearrangement joins TRBV28 to TRBJ2-7; 10 positions agree with TRBD2. After removal of 8 bases from V and 0 bases from J, the junction contained 4 bases not matched to a gene. The CDR3 has 14 amino acids. CDR1 and CDR2 from the germline V gene are MDHEN and SYDVKM. The DNA of the CDR3 is TGTGCCAGCGGGACTAGCGAAAGCTCCTACGAGCAGTACTTC. The encoded protein is CASGTSESSYEQYF.

The gene calls are TRBV2 and TRBJ1-1; no clear D. This CDR3 contains 14 residues. With 4 bases removed from V and 0 bases from J, the gap between germline ends came to 9 bases. CDR1 and CDR2 from the germline V gene are SNHLY and FYNNEI. The DNA of the CDR3 is TGTGCCAGCAGTGGGTACCACATGAACACTGAAGCTTTCTTT. It yields the protein CASSGYHMNTEAFF.

As regards this clone: A junction boundary mismatches the germline segment, possibly from a read error. The genes are TRBV6-5 and TRBJ1-1, with D tentatively TRBD1 (5 bases). The CDR3 has 14 residues. Germline lookup yields CDR1 MNHEY and CDR2 SVGAGI. In nucleotides, the CDR3 is TGTGCCAGCAGTCCACGGGGGTTGAACACTAAAGCTTTCTTT. It codes for CASSPRGLNTKAFF.

The chain couples TRBV6-5 to TRBJ1-5; possible D gene TRBD1, 5 bases. This CDR3 contains 14 residues. Per the germline V gene, CDR1 is MNHEY and CDR2 is SVGAGI. The V end lost 6 bases, the J end lost 2 bases, and 11 bases lay between the germline ends. In nucleotides, the CDR3 is TGTGCCAGCAGATCAGGGATGGGCAATCAGCCCCAGCATTTT. Protein product: CASRSGMGNQPQHF.

The chain links TRBV2 to TRBJ1-1; 8 nucleotides agree with TRBD1. This CDR3 contains 14 residues. Germline V gives CDR1 SNHLY, CDR2 FYNNEI. V was clipped by 4 bases and J by 5 bases; unmatched bases: 6. The DNA for the CDR3 is TGTGCCAGCAGTGGGGTCACAGGGGGTACTGAAGCTTTCTTT. Amino acid sequence: CASSGVTGGTEAFF.

The J gene is TRBJ2-1, the V gene TRBV5-4; 7 nucleotides match TRBD2. Trimming removed 5 bases from V and 4 bases from J; junction bases left unmatched: 9. The CDR3 sequence is 15 residues long. In germline, CDR1 is SGHNT, CDR2 YYREEE (reference sequence). Here the CDR3 DNA reads TGTGCCAGCAGTGTGGGGGGGGGACTTTACAATGAGCAGTTCTTC. Translating gives CASSVGGGLYNEQFF.

This chain links TRBV6-1 with TRBJ2-1; 10 nucleotides agree with TRBD2. J lost 8 bases, V lost 5 bases, and 9 bases had no gene match. CDR3 length: 15 residues. Germline CDR1 reads MNHNS; CDR2 reads SASEGT. The CDR3, as DNA: TGTGCCAGCAGTTCCCAAGCGGGGGGGCCACATGAGCAGTTCTTC. Translation gives CASSSQAGGPHEQFF.